One TCR beta chain is described in this entry. Looked up from germline, CDR1 is LGHDT and CDR2 is YNNKEL (reference sequence). Trimming shortened V by 6 bases and J by 0 bases, and 8 bases separated the two germline ends. The CDR3 is made up of 14 amino acids. This specimen comes from a study of blood T cell repertoires in COVID-19. About the research overall: COVID-19 samples from acute and convalescent phases originated in the United States, Italy and Spain. Sources were T cells, B-cell-depleted T cells, or PBMCs; the material itself was cDNA or gDNA.

Authors' processing steps: Nucleated cell number was recorded as an estimate derived from reference gene primer amplification. Measured with immunoSEQ multiplex PCR; TCRdb has only the in-frame clones, and not every one. The V and J calls and the clone size are those of that table, but D and trimming were determined from the DNA. The profile shows around 270,000 clones, 84% of them singletons. The rearrangement joins TRBV3-1 (or the pseudogene TRBV3-2) to TRBJ1-4; unclear D gene. The sample was peripheral blood. This clonotype was sampled from a woman in her 40s who had recovered from COVID-19. This CDR3 is CASRHSATNEKLFF. Here the CDR3 DNA reads TGTGCCAGCAGACACAGTGCAACTAATGAAAAACTGTTTTTT.